Included here is one TCR beta chain sequence, with context. Antigen: not known. In the original processing: Per-library CDR3 reads ranged about 2 to 4 million; clonotypes, ~100,000 to ~550,000. Via MiXCR, TCRdb re-called the 5' RACE reads, giving one row per CDR3 protein. These V and J calls rely on TCRdb rather than the paper's analysis. Of 350,000 to 400,000 distinct CDR3 sequences in the sample, roughly 30% were seen once. This record belongs to a study of identical twins' blood T cells. Study in general: Around twelve libraries, six alpha and six beta, gave 45 million to 50 million reads. General study findings and limits: Twins shared more top CDR3 clonotypes than unrelated donors did.

CDR1 is DFQATT, CDR2 SNEGSKA, per germline (reference sequence). Trimming removed 1 base at V and 2 bases at J, with 11 bases between. This CDR3 is built from 15 residues. The V and J genes are TRBV20-1 and TRBJ2-2, with D uncertain. The sequencing sample was made of PBMCs. The sequence derives from a woman aged 18 to 55 in good health. The CDR3 protein is CSARAVPSNTGELFF. CDR3 DNA: TGCAGTGCTAGAGCCGTGCCAAGTAACACCGGGGAGCTGTTTTTT.